The entry below gives a single T cell receptor beta chain sequence along with its context. Antigen: not known. This specimen comes from a study of T cells after yellow fever vaccination. V was trimmed by 5 bases and J by 4 bases, leaving 11 bases between them. The CDR3 has 13 amino acids. Germline CDR1 is DFQATT and CDR2 is SNEGSKA (reference sequence). General study points: The secondary response peaked faster, at day 5 versus 15, but was weaker.

TCRdb reanalysed the 5' RACE reads using MiXCR and keeps one entry per CDR3 protein. The repertoire consists of around 250,000 distinct CDR3 sequences, with less than 9% occurring once and the leading ten covering approximately 0.85%. This receptor was obtained from a man aged 30-40 years who received the YFV17D yellow fever vaccine. The sample consisted of CD4+ T cells sorted from PBMCs, taken 15 days after the yellow fever booster vaccination. The J gene is TRBJ2-2, the V gene TRBV20-1; tentative D call: TRBD1 (6 bases). CDR3 amino acids: CSAEGVTTGELFF. DNA for the CDR3: TGCAGTGCTGAGGGGGTGACCACCGGGGAGCTGTTTTTT.